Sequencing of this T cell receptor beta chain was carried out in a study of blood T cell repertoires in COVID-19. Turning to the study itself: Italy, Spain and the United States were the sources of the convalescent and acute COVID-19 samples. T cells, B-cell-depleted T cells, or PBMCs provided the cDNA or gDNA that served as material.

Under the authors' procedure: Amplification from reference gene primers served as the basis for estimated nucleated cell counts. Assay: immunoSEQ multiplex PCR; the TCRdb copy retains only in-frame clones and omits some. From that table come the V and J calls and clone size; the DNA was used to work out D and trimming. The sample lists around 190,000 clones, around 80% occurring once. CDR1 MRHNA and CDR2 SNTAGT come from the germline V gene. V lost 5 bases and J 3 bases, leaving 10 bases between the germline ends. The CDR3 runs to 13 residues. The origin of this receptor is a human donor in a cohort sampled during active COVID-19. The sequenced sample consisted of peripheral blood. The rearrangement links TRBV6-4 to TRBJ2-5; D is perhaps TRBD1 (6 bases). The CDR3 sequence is CASSRQAKETQYF. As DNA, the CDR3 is TGTGCCAGCAGTAGACAGGCGAAAGAGACCCAGTACTTC.